This T cell receptor beta chain originates from a study of monozygotic twins with inflammatory bowel disease. For each CDR3 protein, TCRdb gives one entry from its re-call of the 5' RACE reads, without DNA. Its table lists 300,000 to 350,000 distinct CDR3 sequences. The germline gives CDR1 SGHRS, CDR2 YFSETQ. There are 14 residues in the CDR3. The sequence was collected from a human donor with ulcerative colitis or Crohn's disease, or a healthy co-twin of an affected twin (not recorded which). The sample was blood. The rearrangement joins TRBV5-1 to TRBJ1-6; TCRdb reports TRBD1, a call that lacks DNA to check it against. The CDR3 loop is CASSYDRGNSPLHF.